The 6 T cell receptor beta chains below come from one sample, sequenced in a study of blood T cells in healthy people across ages. Combining a sample-barcoded 5' primer with a J-beta primer mix, a second PCR ran for roughly 7 to 12 cycles. A single record per CDR3 protein comes from TCRdb applying MiXCR to the 5' RACE reads. The table lists about 930,000 distinct CDR3 sequences, 25% to 30% of them singletons. This sample was shared with a second study, whose subject was T cells of mothers and their children.

Sequenced input: blood. These receptors all stem from a woman aged 40 to 55 in good health.

This clonotype has a count of ten or more. The V gene is TRBV5-1, the J gene TRBJ2-7; no clear D. CDR1 is SGHRS, CDR2 YFSETQ, per germline. Trimming cost V 5 bases and J 2 bases, with 14 bases left between them. This CDR3 spans 14 amino acids. The DNA of the CDR3 is TGCGCCAGCAGTCCAGGCGGTAATACCTACGAGCAGTACTTC. This sequence encodes CASSPGGNTYEQYF. Variable domain in full (rest from reference TRBV5-1 and TRBJ2-7): KAGVTQTPRYLIKTRGQQVTLSCSPISGHRSVSWYQQTPGQGLQFLFEYFSETQRNKGNFPGRFSGRQFSNSRSEMNVSTLELGDSALYLCASSPGGNTYEQYFGPGTRLTVT.

This clonotype came up a few times. Here the CDR3 reads CSVELAQMNTEAFF. The DNA of the CDR3 is TGCAGCGTTGAATTGGCCCAGATGAACACTGAAGCTTTCTTT. The chain recombines TRBV29-1 with TRBJ1-1; D is undetermined. CDR1 is SQVTM and CDR2 is ANQGSEA in the germline V gene. The CDR3 is 14 residues long. V was clipped by 2 bases and J by 0 bases, with 10 bases between them.

The rearrangement links TRBV4-1 to TRBJ1-6, with D unclear. The V end lost 2 bases, the J end lost 7 bases, and 6 bases lay between the germline ends. This CDR3 contains 13 residues. Germline V gene lookup returns CDR1 MGHRA and CDR2 YSYEKL. The DNA for the CDR3 is TGCGCCAGCAGCCAAATCCACAATTCACCCCTCCACTTT. This sequence encodes CASSQIHNSPLHF.

In its sample, this clonotype was seen many times. The chain recombines TRBV6-2 or TRBV6-3 with TRBJ1-5, with D hard to call. CDR1 MNHEY and CDR2 SVGEGT come from the germline V gene. The CDR3 runs to 14 residues. V lost 7 bases to trimming and J lost 10 bases, with 20 bases between them. The CDR3 DNA reads TGTGCCAGCACCGCCGACGGAATTTTCAATCCCCAGCATTTT. It translates to CASTADGIFNPQHF.

This chain connects TRBV5-4 to TRBJ1-2, with TRBD1 matching over 9 bases. The CDR3 sequence is 15 residues long. Germline lookup yields CDR1 SGHNT and CDR2 YYREEE (reference sequence). After removal of 4 bases from V and 7 bases from J, the junction contained 11 bases not matched to a gene. CDR3 in amino acids: CASSSRDRVVFGYTF. As DNA, the CDR3 is TGTGCCAGCAGCAGCCGGGACAGGGTAGTGTTTGGCTACACCTTC.

This clonotype was counted between two and nine times. CDR3 in amino acids: CAWSVLPLADTQYF. The CDR3 coding sequence is TGTGCCTGGAGTGTATTACCCCTGGCAGATACGCAGTATTTT. The chain is built from TRBV30 and TRBJ2-3; D is ambiguous. Germline-derived CDR1 and CDR2 are GTSNPN and SVGIG (reference sequence). The ends were cut back, 0 bases at V and 4 bases at J, with 11 bases in the middle. The CDR3 extends over 14 amino acids.